A single sample is the source of the 14 T cell receptor beta chains below, sequenced in a study of identical twins. TCRdb analysed the 5' RACE reads with MiXCR anew, one entry per CDR3 protein. The sample holds 200,000 to 250,000 distinct CDR3 sequences, 7.5% seen once. The same data also went into a second study, on yellow fever vaccine responses in identical twins.

The sequencing input was memory (CD45RO+) T cells sorted from blood. The receptors originated from a woman in her late teens or twenties in good health.

V usage is TRBV5-6 and J usage is TRBJ1-5; possible D gene TRBD1, 6 bases. V lost 2 bases and J lost 3, with 18 bases in between. The CDR3 contains 17 residues. From germline, CDR1 is SGHDT and CDR2 YYEEEE. The CDR3 protein is CASSFWFEGELNQPQHF. As DNA, the CDR3 is TGTGCCAGCAGCTTTTGGTTCGAGGGGGAGCTCAATCAGCCCCAGCATTTT.

This clonotype was counted only a few times. The rearrangement links TRBV18 to TRBJ2-7, with TRBD2 matching over 7 bases. V dropped 2 bases and J dropped 6; count of bases not matched to a gene: 10. The CDR3 covers 15 residues. Germline V lookup: CDR1 KGHSH, CDR2 LQKENI. CDR3 coding DNA: TGTGCCAGCTCACCATCGGGGGGTACGGGAAGCGAGCAGTACTTC. Its translation: CASSPSGGTGSEQYF.

This clonotype was counted many times. The rearrangement uses TRBV6-5 and TRBJ2-1; D is uncertain. In germline, CDR1 is MNHEY, CDR2 SVGAGI. The CDR3 contains 12 residues. The V gene lost 2 bases and the J gene lost 6 bases, with 5 bases spanning the gap. CDR3 sequence reads: CASSYDANEQFF. The DNA for the CDR3 is TGTGCCAGCAGTTACGACGCCAATGAGCAGTTCTTC.

The J gene is TRBJ1-1, the V gene TRBV20-1; D perhaps matches TRBD1 (5 bases). Germline CDR1 and CDR2: DFQATT and SNEGSKA (reference sequence). V lost 3 bases and J lost 4, with 12 bases in between. This CDR3 comprises 13 residues. Here the CDR3 DNA reads TGCAGTGCTAGTAATGGGGCGACCACTGAAGCTTTCTTT. It specifies CSASNGATTEAFF.

This clonotype was seen at least ten times. The J gene is TRBJ2-2, the V gene TRBV20-1, with D possibly being TRBD2 (5 bases). V was trimmed by 4 bases and J by 3 bases, leaving 12 bases between them. The germline gives CDR1 DFQATT, CDR2 SNEGSKA (reference sequence). The CDR3 totals 14 residues. CDR3 region: CSAKGGSDTGELFF. CDR3 in DNA: TGCAGTGCTAAAGGTGGGAGCGACACCGGGGAGCTGTTTTTT.

This clonotype was recorded at least ten times. The chain links TRBV24-1 to TRBJ2-1; D is perhaps TRBD2 (6 bases). CDR1 and CDR2 from the germline V gene are KGHDR and SFDVKD. This CDR3 has 15 residues. Trimming cost V 3 bases and J 6 bases, with 14 bases left between them. Here the CDR3 reads CATSDAGSPANEQFF. In nucleotides, the CDR3 is TGTGCCACCAGTGATGCGGGGTCCCCGGCCAATGAGCAGTTCTTC.

This clonotype has a handful of counts. The V gene is TRBV7-9, the J gene TRBJ2-5; the D gene is possibly TRBD1 (6 bases). Per germline, CDR1 SEHNR and CDR2 FQNEAQ (reference sequence). Trimming removed 2 bases at V and 1 base at J, with 8 bases between. The CDR3 is 14 residues long. The CDR3 protein is CASSLQGSQETQYF. Here the CDR3 DNA reads TGTGCCAGCAGCTTACAGGGGTCCCAAGAGACCCAGTACTTC.

The gene calls are TRBV5-6 and TRBJ2-7; D gene unclear. V lost 9 bases to trimming and J lost 6 bases, with 19 bases between them. The germline V gene encodes CDR1 SGHDT and CDR2 YYEEEE. The CDR3 runs to 13 residues. CDR3 in amino acids: CAIGPGLLCEQYF. The CDR3 DNA is TGTGCCATCGGCCCCGGGCTCCTCTGCGAGCAGTACTTC.

The gene calls are TRBV6-4 and TRBJ2-1; no reliable D call. V lost 6 bases and J lost 0, with 12 bases in between. CDR1 and CDR2 from the germline V gene are MRHNA and SNTAGT. The CDR3 totals 15 residues. CDR3 region: CASSPDKSSYNEQFF. The CDR3 nucleotides are TGTGCCAGCAGCCCCGACAAGAGCTCCTACAATGAGCAGTTCTTC.

Many counts were recorded for this clonotype. The V and J genes are TRBV3-1 and TRBJ1-1, with D unresolved. The CDR3 is 15 amino acids. V was cut by 0 bases and J by 1 base, with 9 bases left in between. Germline CDR1 LGHDT, CDR2 YNNKEL (reference sequence). This chain's CDR3 is CASSQDLGPNTEAFF. The CDR3 DNA sequence: TGTGCCAGCAGCCAAGATCTGGGCCCGAACACTGAAGCTTTCTTT.

The chain is built from TRBV7-9 and TRBJ2-7; 7 bases map to TRBD2. This CDR3 is built from 17 residues. Per germline, CDR1 SEHNR and CDR2 FQNEAQ (reference sequence). Trimming removed 1 base from V and 7 bases from J; junction bases left unmatched: 16. The CDR3 is CASSLEPEASGAQEQYF. The CDR3 DNA is TGTGCCAGCAGCTTAGAGCCGGAGGCTAGCGGCGCTCAGGAGCAGTACTTC.

V is TRBV7-6 and J is TRBJ2-1; TRBD1 matches at 7 bases. The trim removed 3 bases at V and 0 bases at J, leaving 5 bases unmatched. CDR3 length equals 16 residues. Germline CDR1 reads SGHVS; CDR2 reads FNYEAQ. The CDR3 sequence is CASSLGQLSSYNEQFF. CDR3 sequence (DNA): TGTGCCAGCAGCTTGGGACAGTTGAGCTCCTACAATGAGCAGTTCTTC.

This chain uses TRBV28 with TRBJ1-4, with D perhaps matching TRBD1 (6 bases). The CDR3 is 14 residues long. Trimming pared 6 bases from V and 6 bases from J, leaving 14 bases between. CDR1 and CDR2 (germline): MDHEN, SYDVKM. Here the CDR3 reads CASRHTGGDEKLFF. The CDR3 nucleotides are TGTGCCAGCAGACACACCGGGGGCGATGAAAAACTGTTTTTT.

This clonotype was found many times. The chain couples TRBV6-1 to TRBJ1-1, with D tentatively TRBD1 (5 bases). Germline V gives CDR1 MNHNS, CDR2 SASEGT. V lost 5 bases to trimming and J lost 0 bases, with 16 bases between them. CDR3 length: 16 amino acids. The CDR3 DNA reads TGTGCCAGCAGTACCCCGCCAGGGAGGGTGAACACTGAAGCTTTCTTT. This gives the protein CASSTPPGRVNTEAFF.